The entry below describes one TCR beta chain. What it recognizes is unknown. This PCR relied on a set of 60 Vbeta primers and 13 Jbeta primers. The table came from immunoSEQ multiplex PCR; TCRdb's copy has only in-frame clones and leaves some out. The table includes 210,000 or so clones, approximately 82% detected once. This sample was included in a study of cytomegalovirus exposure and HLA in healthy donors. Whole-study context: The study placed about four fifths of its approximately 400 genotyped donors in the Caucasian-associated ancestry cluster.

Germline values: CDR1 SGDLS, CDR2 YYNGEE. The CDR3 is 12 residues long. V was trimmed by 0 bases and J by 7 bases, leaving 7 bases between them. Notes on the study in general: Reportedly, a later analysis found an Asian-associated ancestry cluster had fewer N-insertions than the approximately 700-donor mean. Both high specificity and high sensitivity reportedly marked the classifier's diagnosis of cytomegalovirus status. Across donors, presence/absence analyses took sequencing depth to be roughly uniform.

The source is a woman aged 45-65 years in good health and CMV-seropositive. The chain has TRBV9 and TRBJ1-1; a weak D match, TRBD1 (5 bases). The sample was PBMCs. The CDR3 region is CASSVGRGEAFF. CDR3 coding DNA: TGTGCCAGCAGCGTAGGGAGGGGTGAAGCTTTCTTT.